A selection of T cell receptor beta chains follows, all from one sample in a study of blood T cell repertoires in COVID-19. The repertoire was sequenced with immunoSEQ multiplex PCR; TCRdb's copy has only in-frame clones and lacks some. The profile shows under 15,000 clones, 70% to 85% of them singletons. Sample: peripheral blood. These receptor sequences come from a man aged 60 to 69 with COVID-19, enrolled during active disease. CDR3s include the opening cysteine and the closing phenylalanine or tryptophan.

v_gene: TRBV5-1
j_gene: TRBJ1-4
CDR3aa: CASSDSGTGEEKLFF

v_gene: TRBV5-6
j_gene: TRBJ2-6
CDR3aa: CASSLPGGVAGANVLTF

v_gene: TRBV19
j_gene: TRBJ1-5
CDR3aa: CATLTSGQGTQPQHF

v_gene: TRBV7-2
j_gene: TRBJ2-7
CDR3aa: CASSVRTRGNSPEQYF

v_gene: TRBV4-2
j_gene: TRBJ1-5
CDR3aa: CASSQTGGTGNQPQHF

v_gene: TRBV11-3
j_gene: TRBJ2-5
CDR3aa: CASSLGTGGQETQYF

v_gene: TRBV13
j_gene: TRBJ2-1
CDR3aa: CASSAPGDNEQFF

v_gene: TRBV5-6
j_gene: TRBJ1-2
CDR3aa: CASSHITQTWYGYTF

v_gene: TRBV5-1
j_gene: TRBJ1-3
CDR3aa: CASSLKQGTENTIYF

v_gene: TRBV21-1
j_gene: TRBJ2-5
CDR3aa: CASIPYSGSIETQYF

v_gene: TRBV15
j_gene: TRBJ1-2
CDR3aa: CATSRVEVIYGYTF

v_gene: TRBV3-1/TRBV3-2
j_gene: TRBJ1-6
CDR3aa: CASSQGPYQGYNSPLHF

v_gene: TRBV18
j_gene: TRBJ1-5
CDR3aa: CASSPPSGFGAQPQHF

v_gene: TRBV11-3
j_gene: TRBJ2-1
CDR3aa: CASSIGGVGEQFF

v_gene: TRBV19
j_gene: TRBJ1-1
CDR3aa: CASSIAGYRQGLLNTEAFF

v_gene: TRBV4-3
j_gene: TRBJ1-4
CDR3aa: CASSQGQGIEKLFF

v_gene: TRBV30
j_gene: TRBJ1-5
CDR3aa: CAWSVSGNQPQHF

v_gene: TRBV4-1
j_gene: TRBJ1-1
CDR3aa: CASSQAELYTEAFF

v_gene: TRBV28
j_gene: TRBJ1-4
CDR3aa: CASSLPHEKLFF

v_gene: TRBV6-2/TRBV6-3
j_gene: TRBJ2-3
CDR3aa: CASSYPLAGDTDTQYF

v_gene: TRBV18
j_gene: TRBJ1-1
CDR3aa: CASSSRQGRNTEAFF

v_gene: TRBV10-3
j_gene: TRBJ1-2
CDR3aa: CAISESTGTYGYTF

v_gene: TRBV6-2/TRBV6-3
j_gene: TRBJ1-2
CDR3aa: CASSGVSDRRNNYGYTF

v_gene: TRBV7-2
j_gene: TRBJ2-1
CDR3aa: CASSPTSGVSPKQFF

v_gene: TRBV25-1
j_gene: TRBJ1-2
CDR3aa: CASRTGTGDYGYTF

v_gene: TRBV6-5
j_gene: TRBJ1-3
CDR3aa: CASSHDRELGNTIYF

v_gene: TRBV6-2/TRBV6-3
j_gene: TRBJ2-1
CDR3aa: CASSFSRQGAYNEQFF

v_gene: TRBV6-5
j_gene: TRBJ2-1
CDR3aa: CASRTSGSPNEQFF

v_gene: TRBV7-2
j_gene: TRBJ1-3
CDR3aa: CASSLGLTGGNTIYF

v_gene: TRBV5-4
j_gene: TRBJ1-1
CDR3aa: CASSWGQGNTEAFF

v_gene: TRBV4-1
j_gene: TRBJ2-5
CDR3aa: CASSQDRLTQETQYF

v_gene: TRBV7-2
j_gene: TRBJ2-7
CDR3aa: CASSLAGGNGEQYF

v_gene: TRBV6-1
j_gene: TRBJ1-4
CDR3aa: CASSAPGEGTNEKLFF

v_gene: TRBV6-6
j_gene: TRBJ2-2
CDR3aa: CAVGQASNTGELFF

v_gene: TRBV11-2
j_gene: TRBJ2-7
CDR3aa: CASTPLGGLSSYEQYF

v_gene: TRBV13
j_gene: TRBJ1-1
CDR3aa: CASSTGRREGTEAFF